These T cell receptor beta chains were read from a single sample in a study of control samples from healthy donors and cancer patients. Using immunoSEQ multiplex PCR, the repertoire was profiled, and TCRdb retains in-frame clones only, with some absent. The table has 120,000 or so clones, 80% to 90% seen once. Sequencing was performed on blood. Receptors originate from a man younger than 45 in good health. CDR3s include the opening cysteine and the closing phenylalanine or tryptophan. The D gene is left open where the match is weak. Clone size is shown for a subset of rows, as once, few, many or a class of expanded clone.

J gene: TRBJ2-3; clone size: .; D gene: .; V gene: TRBV2; CDR3 protein: CASTIGGHTDTQYF; CDR3 DNA: TGTGCCAGCACGATCGGGGGGCACACAGATACGCAGTATTTT
J gene: TRBJ1-2; clone size: .; D gene: TRBD1; V gene: TRBV5-1; CDR3 protein: CASSLAEGAANYGYTF; CDR3 DNA: TGCGCCAGCAGCTTGGCCGAGGGGGCCGCTAACTATGGCTACACCTTC
J gene: TRBJ2-1; clone size: once; D gene: TRBD2; V gene: TRBV19; CDR3 protein: CASSIAGGSSYNEQFF; CDR3 DNA: TGTGCCAGTAGCATAGCGGGGGGGAGCTCCTACAATGAGCAGTTCTTC
J gene: TRBJ1-2; clone size: once; D gene: .; V gene: TRBV3-1/TRBV3-2; CDR3 protein: CASSQMGGGYTF; CDR3 DNA: TGTGCCAGCAGCCAAATGGGGGGTGGCTACACCTTC
J gene: TRBJ1-4; clone size: .; D gene: TRBD1; V gene: TRBV18; CDR3 protein: CASSLKGTDPTMLATNEKLFF; CDR3 DNA: TGTGCCAGCTCCCTAAAGGGGACAGACCCCACCATGCTCGCAACTAATGAAAAACTGTTTTTT
J gene: TRBJ1-4; clone size: .; D gene: .; V gene: TRBV18; CDR3 protein: CASSPSNEKLFF; CDR3 DNA: TGTGCCAGCTCACCATCCAATGAAAAACTGTTTTTT
J gene: TRBJ1-4; clone size: .; D gene: .; V gene: TRBV6-6; CDR3 protein: CASHRSNEKLFF; CDR3 DNA: TGTGCCAGCCACAGATCGAATGAAAAACTGTTTTTT
J gene: TRBJ1-2; clone size: .; D gene: .; V gene: TRBV21-1; CDR3 protein: CASSKERGSDYGYTF; CDR3 DNA: TGTGCCAGCAGCAAAGAGAGAGGGTCGGACTATGGCTACACCTTC
J gene: TRBJ1-6; clone size: few; D gene: .; V gene: TRBV4-1; CDR3 protein: CASSQEGGRGTYNSPLHF; CDR3 DNA: TGCGCCAGCAGCCAAGAGGGGGGGAGGGGTACCTATAATTCACCCCTCCACTTT
J gene: TRBJ1-4; clone size: .; D gene: .; V gene: TRBV5-4; CDR3 protein: CASSLTATNEKLFF; CDR3 DNA: TGTGCCAGCAGCCTGACGGCAACTAATGAAAAACTGTTTTTT
J gene: TRBJ1-5; clone size: .; D gene: .; V gene: TRBV18; CDR3 protein: CASSLGTDQPQHF; CDR3 DNA: TGTGCCAGCTCGCTAGGAACCGATCAGCCCCAGCATTTT
J gene: TRBJ1-2; clone size: .; D gene: TRBD1; V gene: TRBV28; CDR3 protein: CASSAGTGMAYGYTF; CDR3 DNA: TGTGCCAGCAGCGCCGGGACAGGGATGGCCTATGGCTACACCTTC
J gene: TRBJ2-7; clone size: .; D gene: .; V gene: TRBV7-2; CDR3 protein: CASSLAVGVNYEQYF; CDR3 DNA: TGTGCCAGCAGCTTAGCAGTCGGGGTAAACTACGAGCAGTACTTC
J gene: TRBJ2-1; clone size: .; D gene: .; V gene: TRBV5-1; CDR3 protein: CASSLGGSSSYNEQFF; CDR3 DNA: TGCGCCAGCAGCTTGGGGGGATCCAGCTCCTACAATGAGCAGTTCTTC
J gene: TRBJ2-3; clone size: .; D gene: .; V gene: TRBV6-6; CDR3 protein: CASSYETDEDTQYF; CDR3 DNA: TGTGCCAGCAGTTACGAGACAGATGAAGATACGCAGTATTTT
J gene: TRBJ2-3; clone size: .; D gene: .; V gene: TRBV11-3; CDR3 protein: CASSPVSSIDTQYF; CDR3 DNA: TGTGCCAGCAGCCCGGTTAGTAGCATAGATACGCAGTATTTT
J gene: TRBJ1-5; clone size: once; D gene: .; V gene: TRBV15; CDR3 protein: CATSRVGGVQPQHF; CDR3 DNA: TGTGCCACCAGCAGAGTTGGTGGTGTGCAGCCCCAGCATTTT
J gene: TRBJ1-6; clone size: .; D gene: .; V gene: TRBV2; CDR3 protein: CASSEQGPSSPLHF; CDR3 DNA: TGTGCCAGCAGTGAACAGGGTCCCTCTTCACCCCTCCACTTT
J gene: TRBJ2-2; clone size: .; D gene: .; V gene: TRBV3-1/TRBV3-2; CDR3 protein: CASSQEGSGPATGELFF; CDR3 DNA: TGTGCCAGCAGCCAAGAAGGTTCTGGGCCCGCCACCGGGGAGCTGTTTTTT
J gene: TRBJ2-5; clone size: .; D gene: TRBD2; V gene: TRBV2; CDR3 protein: CASSQGLAQETQYF; CDR3 DNA: TGTGCCAGCAGTCAGGGACTAGCCCAAGAGACCCAGTACTTC
J gene: TRBJ1-2; clone size: .; D gene: .; V gene: TRBV29-1; CDR3 protein: CSVARGNGYTF; CDR3 DNA: TGCAGCGTGGCTCGGGGCAATGGCTACACCTTC
J gene: TRBJ1-5; clone size: .; D gene: .; V gene: TRBV10-3; CDR3 protein: CAINGGSNQPQHF; CDR3 DNA: TGTGCCATCAATGGGGGTAGCAATCAGCCCCAGCATTTT
J gene: TRBJ1-1; clone size: .; D gene: TRBD1; V gene: TRBV29-1; CDR3 protein: CSVDDRGREPFF; CDR3 DNA: TGCAGCGTGGACGACAGGGGGCGCGAGCCTTTCTTT
J gene: TRBJ1-5; clone size: .; D gene: .; V gene: TRBV14; CDR3 protein: CASSHDHQPQHF; CDR3 DNA: TGTGCCAGCAGCCATGATCACCAGCCCCAGCATTTT
J gene: TRBJ1-2; clone size: .; D gene: .; V gene: TRBV19; CDR3 protein: CASSHSVSRDGYTF; CDR3 DNA: TGTGCCAGTAGTCACTCGGTATCGAGGGATGGCTACACCTTC
J gene: TRBJ1-6; clone size: .; D gene: .; V gene: TRBV2; CDR3 protein: CASSEDQGYNSPLHF; CDR3 DNA: TGTGCCAGCAGTGAGGATCAGGGCTATAATTCACCCCTCCACTTT
J gene: TRBJ2-2; clone size: .; D gene: TRBD1; V gene: TRBV6-4; CDR3 protein: CASSNKRQGATGELFF; CDR3 DNA: TGTGCCAGCAGCAACAAAAGACAGGGGGCCACCGGGGAGCTGTTTTTT
J gene: TRBJ1-6; clone size: .; D gene: .; V gene: TRBV7-2; CDR3 protein: CASSPLAGRNSPLHF; CDR3 DNA: TGTGCCAGCAGCCCCCTGGCAGGGCGGAATTCACCCCTCCACTTT
J gene: TRBJ1-2; clone size: many; D gene: TRBD1; V gene: TRBV4-1; CDR3 protein: CARSHGRGGQGEGYTF; CDR3 DNA: TGCGCCCGCAGCCACGGGCGGGGGGGACAGGGTGAAGGCTACACCTTC
J gene: TRBJ1-2; clone size: .; D gene: TRBD1; V gene: TRBV18; CDR3 protein: CASSPPGQGAVGYTF; CDR3 DNA: TGTGCCAGCTCACCACCAGGACAGGGGGCGGTTGGCTACACCTTC
J gene: TRBJ2-3; clone size: .; D gene: .; V gene: TRBV24-1; CDR3 protein: CATSALPGQSTDTQYF; CDR3 DNA: TGTGCCACCAGTGCCCTACCTGGACAGAGCACAGATACGCAGTATTTT
J gene: TRBJ2-2; clone size: .; D gene: .; V gene: TRBV27; CDR3 protein: CASSQAHRGGELFF; CDR3 DNA: TGTGCCAGCAGCCAGGCTCACCGGGGCGGGGAGCTGTTTTTT
J gene: TRBJ1-2; clone size: .; D gene: .; V gene: TRBV21-1; CDR3 protein: CASSKSGHPNYGYTF; CDR3 DNA: TGTGCCAGCAGCAAATCGGGACACCCTAACTATGGCTACACCTTC
J gene: TRBJ1-5; clone size: few; D gene: .; V gene: TRBV4-1; CDR3 protein: CASSQEAGASNQPQHF; CDR3 DNA: TGCGCCAGCAGCCAAGAGGCAGGGGCTAGCAATCAGCCCCAGCATTTT
J gene: TRBJ1-4; clone size: .; D gene: .; V gene: TRBV15; CDR3 protein: CATSRDNVRIATNEKLFF; CDR3 DNA: TGTGCCACCAGCAGAGATAATGTCCGCATTGCAACTAATGAAAAACTGTTTTTT
J gene: TRBJ2-3; clone size: .; D gene: TRBD2; V gene: TRBV7-3; CDR3 protein: CASSLIPRPGGLGDTQYF; CDR3 DNA: TGTGCCAGCAGCTTAATCCCCCGGCCGGGGGGGCTAGGAGATACGCAGTATTTT
J gene: TRBJ2-5; clone size: .; D gene: .; V gene: TRBV11-2; CDR3 protein: CASSPGAIGETQYF; CDR3 DNA: TGTGCCAGCAGCCCAGGAGCCATCGGGGAGACCCAGTACTTC
J gene: TRBJ1-2; clone size: .; D gene: TRBD1; V gene: TRBV25-1; CDR3 protein: CASSEGGQFYGYTF; CDR3 DNA: TGTGCCAGCAGTGAAGGGGGACAGTTCTATGGCTACACCTTC
J gene: TRBJ1-1; clone size: .; D gene: .; V gene: TRBV7-9; CDR3 protein: CASLGGNPEAFF; CDR3 DNA: TGTGCCAGCCTAGGGGGGAACCCTGAAGCTTTCTTT
J gene: TRBJ1-2; clone size: .; D gene: TRBD1; V gene: TRBV10-3; CDR3 protein: CAIGETGEGGYTF; CDR3 DNA: TGTGCCATCGGCGAGACAGGGGAGGGAGGCTACACCTTC
J gene: TRBJ1-1; clone size: .; D gene: .; V gene: TRBV7-2; CDR3 protein: CASSFYRDRRGAFF; CDR3 DNA: TGTGCCAGCAGCTTTTACAGGGACCGGCGGGGAGCTTTCTTT